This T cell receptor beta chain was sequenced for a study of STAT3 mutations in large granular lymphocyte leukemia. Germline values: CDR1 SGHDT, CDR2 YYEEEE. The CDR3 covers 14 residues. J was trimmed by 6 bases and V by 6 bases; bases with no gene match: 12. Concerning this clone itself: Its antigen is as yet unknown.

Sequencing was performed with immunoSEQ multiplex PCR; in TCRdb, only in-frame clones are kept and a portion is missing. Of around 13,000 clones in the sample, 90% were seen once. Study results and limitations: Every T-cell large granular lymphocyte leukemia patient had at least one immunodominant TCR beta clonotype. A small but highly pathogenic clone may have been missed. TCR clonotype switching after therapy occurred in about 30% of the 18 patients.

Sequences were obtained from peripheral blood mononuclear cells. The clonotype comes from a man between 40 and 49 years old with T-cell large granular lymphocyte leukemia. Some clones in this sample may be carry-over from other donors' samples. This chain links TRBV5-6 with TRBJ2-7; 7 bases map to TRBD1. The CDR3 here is CASTWGGTAIEQYF. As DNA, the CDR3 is TGTGCCAGCACCTGGGGTGGGACAGCGATCGAGCAGTACTTC.